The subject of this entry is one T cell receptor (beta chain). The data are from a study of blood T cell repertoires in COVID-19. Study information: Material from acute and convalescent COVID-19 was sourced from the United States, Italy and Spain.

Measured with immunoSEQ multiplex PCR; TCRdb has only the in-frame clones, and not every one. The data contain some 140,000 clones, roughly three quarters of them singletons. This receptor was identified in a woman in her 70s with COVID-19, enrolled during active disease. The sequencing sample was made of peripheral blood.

The CDR3 loop is CASSAGQGSWTEAFF. The CDR3 region has the DNA TGCGCCAGCAGCGCCGGACAGGGGTCGTGGACTGAAGCTTTCTTT. The chain recombines TRBV5-1 with TRBJ1-1, with 9 bases matching TRBD1. The CDR3 totals 15 residues. Germline lookup yields CDR1 SGHRS and CDR2 YFSETQ. The V gene end was trimmed by 4 bases and the J gene end by 5 bases; junction bases not matched to a gene: 9.